This T cell receptor beta chain derives from a study of shared clonotypes between healthy human individuals. With V trimmed by 6 bases and J by 11 bases, 15 bases remained unmatched. This CDR3 comprises 15 residues. Germline V gene data show CDR1 as SNHLY and CDR2 as FYNNEI. Sequencing was performed with immunoSEQ multiplex PCR; in TCRdb, only in-frame clones are kept and a portion is missing. The sample has 800,000 to 1,200,000 clones, around 78% seen once; the top ten hold 0.5% to 0.6%. The clonotype originates from a man between 18 and 35 years old in good health. Some clones in this sample may be carry-over from other donors' samples. The sequencing input was memory CD4+ T cells from PBMCs. Regarding subset: CD45RA-negative fraction. The rearrangement joins TRBV2 to TRBJ1-1, with 10 bases that match TRBD1. CDR3 amino acids: CASRYRETGGSGAFF. Written as DNA, the CDR3 is TGTGCCAGCAGATATAGGGAGACAGGGGGCTCTGGGGCTTTCTTT. Filled out from reference TRBV2 and TRBJ1-1, the complete variable domain reads EPEVTQTPSHQVTQMGQEVILRCVPISNHLYFYWYRQILGQKVEFLVSFYNNEISEKSEIFDDQFSVERPDGSNFTLKIRSTKLEDSAMYFCASRYRETGGSGAFFGQGTRLTVV.